This T cell receptor (beta chain) was captured in a study of CD8+CD57+ T cells in acquired aplastic anemia. Germline V gives CDR1 KGHDR, CDR2 SFDVKD. This CDR3 is 14 amino acids long. Trimming shortened V by 0 bases and J by 4 bases, and 6 bases separated the two germline ends. For CDR3 and TCR beta VDJ profiling, genomic DNA was the template used. TCRdb reprocessed the reads via MiXCR and lists one record per CDR3 protein. The table shows over 250,000 distinct CDR3 sequences, with about 50% occurring only once. Those patients picked for sequencing had displayed CD8+CD57+ cell expansion on flow cytometry.

The clonotype originates from a human donor with aplastic anemia. The sequencing input was sorted CD4+, CD8+, or CD8+CD57+ T cells (not recorded which) from PBMCs. The chain employs TRBV24-1 and TRBJ1-5; D is unclear. CDR3 sequence (DNA): TGTGCCACCAGTGATTTGGCCAATAATCAGCCCCAGCATTTT. It specifies CATSDLANNQPQHF.